This T cell receptor beta chain was observed in a study of Graves' ophthalmopathy and Graves' hyperthyroidism. Study-wide context: Upon initial diagnosis and before any treatment, peripheral blood was collected. Broader study findings: Clonotypes were expanded in thyroid at above 0.001 frequency, and most also appeared in blood. Ophthalmopathy progression predictions by the model showed 72.22% specificity and approximately 71% sensitivity.

This clonotype was recorded many times. Its antigen is not identified. Transcripts of RNA were the source for amplifying TCR beta CDR3 regions. HTBI-primed RT-PCR formed the first round, and a multiplex PCR formed the second. TCRdb reprocessed the multiplex PCR reads via MiXCR and lists one record per CDR3 protein. The profile covers about 500,000 distinct CDR3 sequences, with approximately 15% appearing a single time and about 10% taken by the ten largest. Germline lookup yields CDR1 SGHNT and CDR2 YYREEE (reference sequence). V lost 4 bases, J lost 1 base, and 7 bases stayed unmatched. The CDR3 is made up of 16 amino acids. Ophthalmopathy cases showed moderate-to-severe activity, scoring CAS ≥3 and NOSPECS ≥4, with duration under 3 months.

The sequencing sample was made of blood. The sequence was collected from a woman in her thirties with Graves' ophthalmopathy. The chain carries TRBV5-4 and TRBJ2-5, with 10 bases lining up with TRBD2. CDR3 amino acids: CASSPGTSASQETQYF. The CDR3 DNA follows: TGTGCCAGCAGCCCAGGGACTAGCGCCTCCCAAGAGACCCAGTACTTC.